The clone carrying this T cell receptor beta chain has just one count. This entry belongs to a study of tumor-infiltrating lymphocytes in oesophageal squamous cell carcinoma. MiXCR was run by TCRdb on the PCR reads, yielding one entry per CDR3 protein. The sample holds about 20,000 distinct CDR3 sequences, roughly two fifths seen once. Specimen: esophageal tumor tissue. The TCR originated in a male donor with esophageal squamous cell carcinoma.

In nucleotides, the CDR3 is TGTGCCAGCAGGGGCGGGGAGGACTACGAGCAGTACTTC. Translated: CASRGGEDYEQYF. The rearrangement links TRBV7-8 to TRBJ2-4; tentative D call: TRBD2 (6 bases). The DNA end favors TRBJ2-7, so the J call may be wrong. The CDR3 extends over 13 amino acids. Germline V CDR1 and CDR2: SGHVS, FQNEAQ.